Listed here are 26 T cell receptor beta chains from one sample, sequenced in a study of T cell repertoires and HLA-DP antigens. The method was immunoSEQ multiplex PCR; TCRdb's version includes in-frame clones alone and lacks a portion of them. The sample consists of some 110,000 clones, over 90% of them appearing once. These TCRs are of unknown antigen specificity. Sequenced material: CD4+ T cells from PBMCs. These TCRs come from a woman under 30 in good health and CMV-seronegative.

V is TRBV5-1 and J is TRBJ2-1, with 9 bases identical to TRBD1. Germline-derived CDR1 and CDR2 are SGHRS and YFSETQ. The CDR3 is 13 amino acids. V lost 4 bases to trimming and J lost 6 bases; unmatched junction nucleotides: 2. In DNA form, the CDR3 reads TGCGCCAGCAGCGGGACAGGGATCAATGAGCAGTTCTTC. This codes for CASSGTGINEQFF.

This chain connects TRBV18 to TRBJ2-1; TRBD2 aligns across 9 bases. Per the germline V gene, CDR1 is KGHSH and CDR2 is LQKENI. This CDR3 spans 16 amino acids. The V gene end was trimmed by 3 bases and the J gene end by 9 bases; junction bases not matched to a gene: 12. The CDR3 loop reads CASSPPLAGVSPEQFF. CDR3 nucleotide sequence: TGTGCCAGCTCACCCCCTTTAGCGGGAGTTTCCCCTGAGCAGTTCTTC.

V gene TRBV12-5 combines with J gene TRBJ2-3; D might be TRBD1 or TRBD2, each matching 5 bases. The CDR3 totals 13 residues. V lost 4 bases and J lost 2, with 7 bases in between. Germline lookup yields CDR1 LGHNT and CDR2 FRNRAP. CDR3 in DNA: TGTGCTAGTGGTTCCGGGGCCACAGATACGCAGTATTTT. Translating gives CASGSGATDTQYF. Using reference TRBV12-5 and TRBJ2-3 for the parts outside the CDR3, the full variable domain is DARVTQTPRHKVTEMGQEVTMRCQPILGHNTVFWYRQTMMQGLELLAYFRNRAPLDDSGMPKDRFSAEMPDATLATLKIQPSEPRDSAVYFCASGSGATDTQYFGPGTRLTVL.

The rearrangement links TRBV6-5 to TRBJ2-5, with D possibly being TRBD1 (6 bases). Trimming stripped 2 bases from V and 0 bases from J, with 7 bases between. Looked up from germline, CDR1 is MNHEY and CDR2 is SVGAGI. The CDR3 is 14 residues long. CDR3 sequence (DNA): TGTGCCAGCAGTTACAAGGGGGACCAAGAGACCCAGTACTTC. Amino acid sequence: CASSYKGDQETQYF.

The V and J genes are TRBV19 and TRBJ2-3; possibly TRBD1 or TRBD2 for D (5 bases each). V was shortened by 3 bases and J by 5 bases, with 18 bases between the two germline ends. There are 16 residues in the CDR3. Germline V gene lookup returns CDR1 LNHDA and CDR2 SQIVND (reference sequence). The CDR3: CASSIPRGKALDTQYF. The CDR3 nucleotides are TGTGCCAGTAGTATTCCCCGGGGCAAAGCTCTAGATACGCAGTATTTT. The full variable domain, with the rest looked up from reference TRBV19 and TRBJ2-3, is DGGITQSPKYLFRKEGQNVTLSCEQNLNHDAMYWYRQDPGQGLRLIYYSQIVNDFQKGDIAEGYSVSREKKESFPLTVTSAQKNPTAFYLCASSIPRGKALDTQYFGPGTRLTVL.

Only one count was recorded for this clone. The chain has TRBV7-2 and TRBJ2-1, with a weak D call TRBD2 (7 bases). V lost 6 bases and J 0 bases, leaving 12 bases between the germline ends. The CDR3 totals 15 residues. Germline V gene data show CDR1 as SGHTA and CDR2 as FQGNSA. The CDR3 DNA reads TGTGCCAGCAGGAGGGGGGGCCTCTCCTACAATGAGCAGTTCTTC. It translates to CASRRGGLSYNEQFF.

V and J are TRBV19 and TRBJ1-5, with 7 nucleotides matching TRBD1. Per germline, CDR1 LNHDA and CDR2 SQIVND (reference sequence). This CDR3 has 14 amino acids. J was trimmed by 4 bases and V by 4 bases; bases with no gene match: 4. As DNA, the CDR3 is TGTGCCAGTAGTAAGGGACAGATAAATCAGCCCCAGCATTTT. Its translation is CASSKGQINQPQHF. Drawing the rest from reference TRBV19 and TRBJ1-5, the complete variable domain is DGGITQSPKYLFRKEGQNVTLSCEQNLNHDAMYWYRQDPGQGLRLIYYSQIVNDFQKGDIAEGYSVSREKKESFPLTVTSAQKNPTAFYLCASSKGQINQPQHFGDGTRLSIL.

This clone was seen just once. CDR3 nucleotide sequence: TGTGCCAGCTCACCGTTTGTTACCGAAAAACTGTTTTTT. Amino acid sequence: CASSPFVTEKLFF. The chain is built from TRBV18 and TRBJ1-4; D remains ambiguous. CDR1 and CDR2 from the germline V gene are KGHSH and LQKENI. V shed 3 bases and J shed 8 bases, with 10 bases lying between them. This CDR3 is 13 amino acids long.

The genes are TRBV21-1 and TRBJ1-1. TRBV21-1 is a known pseudogene. This CDR3 spans 16 amino acids. DNA of the CDR3: TGTGCCAGCCCTAGGGGGGTTAGGAATCTGGACACTGAAGCTTTCTTT. It yields the protein CASPRGVRNLDTEAFF.

V is TRBV5-1 and J is TRBJ2-7; 7 positions match TRBD1. The CDR3 extends over 12 amino acids. Germline V gene sequence: CDR1 SGHRS, CDR2 YFSETQ. V was pared by 3 bases and J by 3 bases, with 0 bases of the junction left unmatched. The CDR3 loop reads CASSWTGYEQYF. CDR3 DNA sequence: TGCGCCAGCAGCTGGACAGGCTACGAGCAGTACTTC.

The chain employs TRBV9 and TRBJ2-1; D might be TRBD1 (6 bases). CDR1 and CDR2 from the germline V gene are SGDLS and YYNGEE. CDR3 length: 17 amino acids. Trimming left V 4 bases short and J 7 bases short, with 24 bases between. The CDR3 region is CASSPNRDRTLGNEQFF. The DNA of the CDR3 is TGTGCCAGCAGCCCAAACAGAGACAGGACTTTGGGGAATGAGCAGTTCTTC.

This clone was detected only once. The chain combines TRBV7-2 with TRBJ2-5, with TRBD1 matching 7 bases. This CDR3 contains 15 residues. The germline V gene has CDR1 SGHTA and CDR2 FQGNSA. J lost 2 bases, V lost 1 base, and 4 bases had no gene match. CDR3 sequence (DNA): TGTGCCAGCAGCTTAGTGGGACAGAAACAAGAGACCCAGTACTTC. It is translated as CASSLVGQKQETQYF.

This chain uses TRBV2 with TRBJ2-5, with D unresolved. The better agreement between TRBJ2-7 and the DNA end casts doubt on the J call. Per germline, CDR1 SNHLY and CDR2 FYNNEI. This CDR3 comprises 11 residues. In nucleotides, the CDR3 is TGTGCCAGCAGTGGTTCCTACGAGCAGTACTTC. Translating gives CASSGSYEQYF.

V and J are TRBV6-5 and TRBJ2-3, with 12 bases matching TRBD1. Germline loops: CDR1 MNHEY, CDR2 SVGAGI. V was pared by 2 bases and J by 5 bases, with 5 bases of the junction left unmatched. CDR3 length: 16 residues. The chain's CDR3 is CASSYGDRGRGDTQYF. The CDR3 DNA is TGTGCCAGCAGTTACGGGGACAGGGGGCGTGGAGATACGCAGTATTTT.

V is TRBV5-5 and J is TRBJ1-1, with D perhaps TRBD1 (6 bases). V was cut by 4 bases and J by 3 bases, with 16 bases left in between. From germline, CDR1 is SGHKS and CDR2 YYEKEE (reference sequence). The CDR3 extends over 15 amino acids. The CDR3 DNA reads as TGTGCCAGCAGCCTCCCCCCGGGGGCGGACACTGAAGCTTTCTTT. This sequence encodes CASSLPPGADTEAFF.

This rearrangement joins TRBV5-4 to TRBJ1-1; D gene unclear. This CDR3 contains 14 residues. The V end lost 4 bases, the J end lost 3 bases, and 13 bases lay between the germline ends. CDR1 is SGHNT, CDR2 YYREEE, per germline (reference sequence). The CDR3 reads CASSPGVRYTEAFF. Here the CDR3 DNA reads TGTGCCAGCAGCCCCGGGGTGAGGTACACTGAAGCTTTCTTT. Based on the CDR3 plus reference TRBV5-4 and TRBJ1-1, the full variable domain is ETGVTQSPTHLIKTRGQQVTLRCSSQSGHNTVSWYQQALGQGPQFIFQYYREEENGRGNFPPRFSGLQFPNYSSELNVNALELDDSALYLCASSPGVRYTEAFFGQGTRLTVV.

This chain uses TRBV5-6 with TRBJ1-2; D call uncertain. V dropped 6 bases and J dropped 4 bases, with 13 bases sitting between them. The length of the CDR3 is 13 residues. CDR1 is SGHDT and CDR2 is YYEEEE in the germline V gene. The CDR3 loop is CASNTREGYGYTF. The CDR3 DNA reads TGTGCCAGCAACACGCGGGAAGGCTATGGCTACACCTTC.

This chain joins TRBV11-1 and TRBJ2-1, with D unresolved. CDR1 is SGHAT and CDR2 is FQDESV in the germline V gene (reference sequence). There are 12 residues in the CDR3. Trimming removed 5 bases at V and 7 bases at J, with 9 bases between. The CDR3 DNA follows: TGTGCCAGCAGCCGCAACCAAAATGAGCAGTTCTTC. Amino acids: CASSRNQNEQFF.

The chain recombines TRBV27 with TRBJ2-2; D call uncertain. CDR1 and CDR2 (germline): MNHEY, SMNVEV (reference sequence). The CDR3 is 14 residues long. V lost 1 base, J lost 2 bases, and 5 bases lay in between. The CDR3: CASSLYSNTGELFF. CDR3 bases: TGTGCCAGCAGTTTATATAGCAACACCGGGGAGCTGTTTTTT.

The gene calls are TRBV7-2 and TRBJ1-1; D gene unclear. The CDR3 spans 15 residues. Trimming took off 2 bases at V and 3 bases at J, with 13 bases between the two ends. CDR1 is SGHTA, CDR2 FQGNSA, per germline. The CDR3, as DNA: TGTGCCAGCAGCTTAAGGGTATCGCGGTACACTGAAGCTTTCTTT. Translated: CASSLRVSRYTEAFF.

This chain's CDR3 is CASSLKPGGGQQPQHF. CDR3 nucleotides: TGTGCCAGCAGCTTAAAGCCCGGCGGGGGGCAACAGCCCCAGCATTTT. The chain joins TRBV7-6 to TRBJ1-5; tentative D call: TRBD1 (6 bases). Deletions cut 2 bases from V and 7 bases from J, with 18 bases between. Germline V CDR1 and CDR2: SGHVS, FNYEAQ. The CDR3 contains 16 residues.

This clone came up a few times. In nucleotides, the CDR3 is TGCAGCGTTGAGGGGATCGGGGGTGGAGCCACAGATACGCAGTATTTT. Translated: CSVEGIGGGATDTQYF. The chain couples TRBV29-1 to TRBJ2-3, with D tentatively TRBD2 (6 bases). CDR1 and CDR2 (germline): SQVTM, ANQGSEA. Trimming stripped 3 bases from V and 2 bases from J, with 18 bases between. The CDR3 extends over 16 amino acids.

This chain uses TRBV5-1 with TRBJ2-5, with D possibly being TRBD1 or TRBD2 (5 bases each). V was cut by 4 bases and J by 0 bases, with 7 bases left in between. Germline assignment: CDR1 SGHRS and CDR2 YFSETQ. This CDR3 is built from 13 residues. In DNA, the CDR3 is TGCGCCAGCAGCGGGACGGACCAAGAGACCCAGTACTTC. It specifies CASSGTDQETQYF. Full variable domain (rest looked up from reference TRBV5-1 and TRBJ2-5): KAGVTQTPRYLIKTRGQQVTLSCSPISGHRSVSWYQQTPGQGLQFLFEYFSETQRNKGNFPGRFSGRQFSNSRSEMNVSTLELGDSALYLCASSGTDQETQYFGPGTRLLVL.

V gene TRBV7-2 combines with J gene TRBJ2-5; D is ambiguous. V lost 1 base and J 7 bases, leaving 7 bases between the germline ends. The CDR3 totals 12 residues. Per germline, CDR1 SGHTA and CDR2 FQGNSA. CDR3 nucleotides: TGTGCCAGCAGCTTAGGCGGCGCGACCCAGTACTTC. Amino acid sequence: CASSLGGATQYF.

This chain joins TRBV28 and TRBJ1-5; D is perhaps TRBD1 (6 bases). The CDR3 runs to 13 residues. V lost 8 bases, J lost 10 bases, and 18 bases lay in between. CDR1 MDHEN and CDR2 SYDVKM come from the germline V gene. CDR3 residues: CASGPRTARPQHF. The DNA of the CDR3 is TGTGCCAGCGGGCCGCGGACAGCTCGTCCCCAGCATTTT.

On this clone itself: The same CDR3 also results from other DNA sequences found in this sample. The V and J genes are TRBV18 and TRBJ1-3, with D possibly TRBD1 on 5 matching bases. Germline loops: CDR1 KGHSH, CDR2 LQKENI. Deletions cut 2 bases from V and 0 bases from J, with 5 bases between. The CDR3 contains 14 residues. CDR3 sequence: CASSPDSSGNTIYF. CDR3 nucleotides: TGTGCCAGCTCACCAGACAGCTCTGGAAACACCATATATTTT.